Here is one TCR beta chain with its context. This clone was seen many times. It lacks a known antigen. No base quality values were provided; no much bigger clone lies one nucleotide off. Before undergoing thyroid surgery, none of the patients had been given any kind of treatment. Patient clinical samples collected from about 2011 to 2019 were retrospectively analysed using T-cell receptor beta sequencing. This entry is derived from a study of metastatic and nonmetastatic thyroid tumors (dated by TCRdb to the early 2020s). Study-wide context: The researchers compared repertoires between peripheral blood samples and tumor or nodule tissue samples from patients with malignant or benign thyroid disease.

V is clipped by 0 bases and J by 4 bases, and the sequence between their germline boundaries is 12 bases long. From cysteine to phenylalanine, the CDR3 is 15 amino acids long. This entry keeps only the CDR3 DNA: 45 bases, framed from base 1. CDR1 and CDR2 are drawn from the germline V gene: LGHNA, YNFKEQ. Overall results and qualifications from the work: In both blood and tumor samples, TCR beta diversity was reported to be significantly higher in malignant tumors than in benign nodules.

The library was generated by PCR. The data were produced on an Illumina HiSeq 4000. The TCR beta-chain CDR3 region of each patient was profiled by high-throughput sequencing. In the original analysis: A classifier to discriminate distant-metastatic papillary thyroid cancer patients was built from CDR3 differences across clinicopathological groups. The Shannon index was used to measure repertoire diversity, and the Morisita-Horn index was used to measure how similar tumor and blood repertoires were. TCRdb reworked the public reads: Q25 trimming with fastp, MiXCR clone assembly, productive beta chains retained. TCRdb assigned the V and J calls; the authors' analysis was not used. This sample has about 21,000 clones in its table, and over 20% of those were observed once. The ten largest clones take up 10% of the sample.

Recombination linked TRBV4-2 to TRBJ2-5; D gene: possibly TRBD2, on 6 matching bases. This receptor was identified in a male donor with papillary thyroid cancer or a benign thyroid nodule (not recorded which). Some clones in this sample may be carry-over from other donors' samples. The source material was tumor tissue. The nucleotide sequence is TGTGCCAGCAGCCAAGATAAGGCTAGCGTAGAGACCCAGTACTTC. It translates as CASSQDKASVETQYF.